This is a list of T cell receptor beta chains from one sample in a study of blood T cell repertoires in COVID-19. Some clones are missing from TCRdb's copy, which holds only in-frame ones; the method was immunoSEQ multiplex PCR. This sample has around 180,000 clones, with roughly 89% found just once. Sequenced sample: PBMCs or T cells enriched from blood (not recorded which). These receptors were obtained from a woman aged 35 to 49 with acute COVID-19. Both conserved end residues are part of each CDR3. D genes are given only for firm matches. Size is omitted from some rows. Given values are once, few, many or a class for expanded clones.

v_call	d_call	j_call	clone_size	cdr3_aa	cdr3_nt
TRBV1	NA	TRBJ2-7	NA	CTSSPPASGIYEQYF	TGCACCAGCAGCCCCCCGGCTAGCGGGATTTACGAGCAGTACTTC
TRBV6-5	NA	TRBJ1-1	NA	CASSRRGNTEAFF	TGTGCCAGCAGTCGCAGGGGGAACACTGAAGCTTTCTTT
TRBV7-6	TRBD1	TRBJ2-2	NA	CASSPWTGDTGELFF	TGTGCCAGCAGCCCTTGGACAGGGGACACCGGGGAGCTGTTTTTT
TRBV28	NA	TRBJ2-1	NA	CASRQQGANEQFF	TGTGCCAGCAGACAACAGGGCGCCAATGAGCAGTTCTTC
TRBV11-2	NA	TRBJ2-2	few	CASSLVQNTGELFF	TGTGCCAGCAGCTTAGTTCAGAACACCGGGGAGCTGTTTTTT
TRBV25-1	TRBD1	TRBJ1-5	NA	CASSGQGNQPQHF	TGTGCCAGCAGTGGACAGGGAAATCAGCCCCAGCATTTT
TRBV10-3	NA	TRBJ2-2	NA	CAISESSVTGELFF	TGTGCCATCAGTGAGTCGAGCGTTACCGGGGAGCTGTTTTTT
TRBV12-5	NA	TRBJ2-5	NA	CASGLGGHPQETQYF	TGTGCTAGTGGTTTGGGTGGGCACCCCCAAGAGACCCAGTACTTC
TRBV30	NA	TRBJ2-5	NA	CAWSVEETQYF	TGTGCCTGGAGTGTAGAGGAGACCCAGTACTTC
TRBV5-8	TRBD1	TRBJ1-1	NA	CASSWGQGMNTEAFF	TGTGCCAGCAGCTGGGGACAGGGGATGAACACTGAAGCTTTCTTT
TRBV5-6	TRBD2	TRBJ2-7	NA	CASSLVGGGAYEQYF	TGTGCCAGCAGCTTGGTAGGCGGGGGTGCCTACGAGCAGTACTTC
TRBV12-5	NA	TRBJ2-3	NA	CASGSLLVTSTDTQYF	TGTGCTAGTGGTTCCCTACTAGTGACTAGCACAGATACGCAGTATTTT
TRBV5-1	TRBD1	TRBJ2-5	NA	CASSGGQEETQYF	TGCGCCAGCAGCGGGGGACAGGAAGAGACCCAGTACTTC
TRBV2	TRBD2	TRBJ2-1	NA	CASSGTTSAPYNEQFF	TGTGCCAGCAGTGGCACTACTAGCGCTCCCTACAATGAGCAGTTCTTC
TRBV7-9	TRBD1	TRBJ1-6	NA	CASSLVYGTGHSPLHF	TGTGCCAGCAGCTTAGTTTATGGGACAGGTCATTCACCCCTCCACTTT
TRBV27	NA	TRBJ2-3	NA	CASSLLGWGQGTDTQYF	TGTGCCAGCAGTTTATTAGGTTGGGGGCAGGGCACAGATACGCAGTATTTT
TRBV4-3	NA	TRBJ2-3	once	CASSQYLSGTDTDTQYF	TGCGCCAGCAGCCAATACCTCAGCGGAACTGACACAGATACGCAGTATTTT
TRBV5-4	NA	TRBJ2-5	few	CASSLDRKETQYF	TGTGCCAGCAGCTTGGACAGAAAAGAGACCCAGTACTTC
TRBV5-1	NA	TRBJ2-7	NA	CASSLALQNSYEQYF	TGCGCCAGCAGCTTGGCGCTACAGAACTCCTACGAGCAGTACTTC
TRBV19	NA	TRBJ2-7	NA	CASSFRTDAHEQYF	TGTGCCAGTAGTTTCAGGACAGACGCCCACGAGCAGTACTTC
TRBV12-5	NA	TRBJ2-7	few	CASGLSGTLDEQYF	TGTGCTAGTGGTTTGTCCGGGACACTTGACGAGCAGTACTTC
TRBV6-5	NA	TRBJ1-2	NA	CASSYTRQANYGYTF	TGTGCCAGCAGTTATACCAGACAGGCTAACTATGGCTACACCTTC
TRBV7-8	TRBD2	TRBJ2-1	NA	CASSLGTSSYNEQFF	TGTGCCAGCAGCCTCGGGACTAGCTCCTACAATGAGCAGTTCTTC
TRBV28	TRBD1	TRBJ2-7	NA	CASSLGSGQLYEQYF	TGTGCCAGCAGTTTAGGATCGGGACAGTTATACGAGCAGTACTTC
TRBV24-1	NA	TRBJ2-3	NA	CATSDSSTDTQYF	TGTGCCACCAGTGATTCTAGCACAGATACGCAGTATTTT
TRBV9	NA	TRBJ2-2	NA	CASSVEADTGELFF	TGTGCCAGCAGCGTAGAGGCGGACACCGGGGAGCTGTTTTTT
TRBV2	NA	TRBJ1-2	few	CASSEDHRAYGYTF	TGTGCCAGCAGTGAAGACCACAGGGCCTATGGCTACACCTTC
TRBV28	TRBD1	TRBJ1-5	NA	CASSLWLGQVNQPQHF	TGTGCCAGCAGTTTATGGTTGGGACAGGTCAATCAGCCCCAGCATTTT
TRBV7-9	TRBD1	TRBJ1-4	NA	CASSTDREFYEKLFF	TGTGCCAGCAGCACAGACAGGGAATTTTATGAAAAACTGTTTTTT
TRBV7-2	TRBD2	TRBJ2-2	NA	CASSSRGMDTGELFF	TGTGCCAGCAGCTCGCGGGGGATGGACACCGGGGAGCTGTTTTTT
TRBV3-1/TRBV3-2	NA	TRBJ2-7	NA	CASSRQSSYEQYF	TGTGCCAGCAGTCGACAGAGCTCCTACGAGCAGTACTTC
TRBV19	NA	TRBJ1-1	NA	CASSPQVNTEAFF	TGTGCCAGTAGTCCACAGGTGAACACTGAAGCTTTCTTT
TRBV28	TRBD1	TRBJ2-7	NA	CASSSPGTGSEQYF	TGTGCCAGCAGTTCTCCGGGGACAGGGTCGGAGCAGTACTTC
TRBV28	TRBD1	TRBJ2-7	NA	CASSLRARGYEQYF	TGTGCCAGCAGTTTAAGGGCCAGGGGGTACGAGCAGTACTTC
TRBV9	NA	TRBJ2-3	NA	CASSVAGEADTQYF	TGTGCCAGCAGCGTAGCGGGGGAGGCAGATACGCAGTATTTT
TRBV28	TRBD1	TRBJ1-5	NA	CASSRGTGKGQPQHF	TGTGCCAGCAGTAGAGGGACAGGGAAGGGTCAGCCCCAGCATTTT
TRBV2	TRBD1	TRBJ2-7	NA	CASSAQQGAVYEQYF	TGTGCCAGCAGTGCACAACAGGGGGCAGTCTACGAGCAGTACTTC
TRBV9	TRBD1	TRBJ1-2	NA	CASSAGQGARGYTF	TGTGCCAGCAGCGCGGGACAGGGGGCGCGCGGCTACACCTTC
TRBV9	NA	TRBJ2-6	NA	CASSVGGAGANVLTF	TGTGCCAGCAGCGTAGGGGGCGCTGGGGCCAACGTCCTGACTTTC
TRBV12-3/TRBV12-4	TRBD2	TRBJ2-1	NA	CASSRTSAYEQFF	TGTGCCAGCAGCCGGACTAGTGCGTATGAGCAGTTCTTC
TRBV27	NA	TRBJ2-1	few	CASSSPRADYNEQFF	TGTGCCAGCAGTTCCCCTCGAGCGGACTACAATGAGCAGTTCTTC
TRBV28	TRBD2	TRBJ2-3	NA	CASSTLGTSPTDTQYF	TGTGCCAGCAGTACCCTAGGGACTAGCCCCACAGATACGCAGTATTTT
TRBV11-2	NA	TRBJ2-1	once	CASSSTTGVHEQFF	TGTGCCAGCAGTTCAACGACGGGGGTCCATGAGCAGTTCTTC
TRBV6-2/TRBV6-3	TRBD1	TRBJ1-5	NA	CASSPDRGSNQPQHF	TGTGCCAGCAGCCCAGACAGGGGGTCCAATCAGCCCCAGCATTTT
TRBV5-4	TRBD2	TRBJ2-1	once	CASSTLAGVGNEQFF	TGTGCCAGCAGCACCCTAGCGGGAGTCGGCAATGAGCAGTTCTTC
TRBV7-2	TRBD2	TRBJ2-1	NA	CASTSSGSFNEQFF	TGTGCCAGCACCTCTAGCGGGAGTTTCAATGAGCAGTTCTTC
TRBV9	NA	TRBJ2-6	few	CASSVGKPDRWFWNSGANVLTF	TGTGCCAGCAGCGTAGGAAAGCCTGACAGGTGGTTCTGGAACTCTGGGGCCAACGTCCTGACTTTC
TRBV24-1	NA	TRBJ2-3	NA	CATSSAGSTDTQYF	TGTGCCACCAGTTCCGCGGGTAGCACAGATACGCAGTATTTT
TRBV11-1	NA	TRBJ2-7	NA	CASSLATDTRQYEQYF	TGTGCCAGCAGCTTAGCCACCGATACCCGACAGTACGAGCAGTACTTC
TRBV10-3	NA	TRBJ2-7	NA	CAIPSYEQYF	TGTGCCATCCCATCCTACGAGCAGTACTTC
TRBV4-1	NA	TRBJ2-3	NA	CASSQTHLDTQYF	TGCGCCAGCAGCCAAACTCATCTTGATACGCAGTATTTT
TRBV18	NA	TRBJ2-5	NA	CASSPKSGTQYF	TGTGCCAGCTCACCAAAGTCGGGGACCCAGTACTTC